This TCR beta chain was obtained from a study of early T cells in non-severe SARS-CoV-2 infection. Across the whole study: Chains stayed unpaired after sequencing of bulk RNA from unsorted whole blood.

V dropped 5 bases and J dropped 0 bases, with 14 bases sitting between them. From germline, CDR1 is DFQATT and CDR2 SNEGSKA (reference sequence). This CDR3 region has 15 residues. This clonotype turned up a few times. MiXCR was run by TCRdb on the 5' RACE reads, yielding one entry per CDR3 protein. The profile shows around 63,000 distinct CDR3 sequences, about 6% of them singletons. The chain joins TRBV20-1 to TRBJ2-1; the D gene is possibly TRBD1 (6 bases). This clonotype was obtained from an adult who was a healthcare worker with PCR-confirmed SARS-CoV-2 infection or an uninfected control (not recorded which). Material: whole blood, obtained at baseline. CDR3 nucleotide sequence: TGCAGTGCTGCGGAGCAGGGGAGCTCCTACAATGAGCAGTTCTTC. It encodes CSAAEQGSSYNEQFF.